A selection of T cell receptor beta chains follows, all from one sample in a study of cytotoxic CD8 clonotypes in ibrutinib-treated CLL. The method was immunoSEQ multiplex PCR; TCRdb's version includes in-frame clones alone and lacks a portion of them. The sample lists some 160,000 clones; approximately 77% were seen once. The sequencing here drew on PBMCs, taken after 12 months of ibrutinib treatment. The receptors shown here come from a human donor with chronic lymphocytic leukemia. Both conserved end residues are trimmed from each CDR3.

TRBV18	TRBJ1-5	ASSMGSTQPQH
TRBV28	TRBJ1-1	ASSLGGMNTEAF
TRBV19	TRBJ1-5	ASTRDVSNQPQH
TRBV7-8	TRBJ2-1	ASSLRWDTDNEQF
TRBV18	TRBJ1-1	ASSPPQGIVGTEAF
TRBV29-1	TRBJ1-5	SVGTGEVNQPQH
TRBV19	TRBJ2-7	ASSILGGTTYEQY
TRBV6-6	TRBJ2-7	ASSYWAGGSYEQY
TRBV6-5	TRBJ1-2	ASRHGTF
TRBV9	TRBJ2-1	ASSAGTVHNEQF
TRBV18	TRBJ2-2	ASSPPGTPNTGELF
TRBV5-8	TRBJ2-3	ASSFRTGLSTDTQY
TRBV28	TRBJ2-7	ASETRGASYEQY
TRBV5-8	TRBJ2-5	ASSRGTGGIQETQY
TRBV28	TRBJ1-2	ASKFQKGGQGEANYGYT
TRBV6-5	TRBJ2-1	ASSYSPSGSYNEQF
TRBV27	TRBJ2-5	ASSSEGGETQY
TRBV28	TRBJ1-2	ASIAGTGNYGYT
TRBV9	TRBJ1-3	ASSAGGGSGNTIY
TRBV6-5	TRBJ2-1	ASSSPLAGGYNEQF
TRBV2	TRBJ2-5	ASSLSPGPQETQY
TRBV15	TRBJ1-5	ATSRTPFNQPQH
TRBV2	TRBJ2-2	ASCPAGSFRSGELF
TRBV30	TRBJ1-6	AWYRRVQPYNSPLH
TRBV5-1	TRBJ2-1	ASSLGTSGSLNEQF
TRBV4-1	TRBJ1-2	ASSPGQNYGYT
TRBV28	TRBJ2-1	ASSPSGSSYNEQF
TRBV27	TRBJ2-2	ASSLRVTGELF